Listed here are 12 T cell receptor beta chains from one sample, sequenced in a study of Ad26.COV2.S vaccination and SARS-CoV-2 variants (dated by TCRdb to about 2021). Receptor libraries were prepared by the immunoSEQ multiplex PCR assay. TCRdb obtained this table from immuneACCESS and retained in-frame rearrangements with V and J assigned. These tables miss some clones; where compared with another copy, unresolved V genes account for less than half of the shortfall, and the remainder is unexplained. For this sample there are some 400,000 clones; 89% appear just once. Around 1.8% of the sample is held by the ten biggest clonotypes. Explained via the paper, the treatment or condition label denotes: 19 received Ad26.COV2.S at low or high dose, single or two shots; 5 received placebo; per-sample allocation not given. Repertoires of vaccine and placebo recipients were sequenced from samples taken on day 63 after the first injection.

The sequences come from peripheral blood, collected in a trial of Ad26.COV2.S vaccine versus placebo. The receptors stem from a person aged 18-60 years who received the Ad26.COV2.S COVID-19 vaccine or a placebo.

The V call is TRBV12-3 or TRBV12-4, the J call TRBJ2-2; no clear D. CDR3 length: 13 residues. V lost 8 bases and J lost 4, with 11 bases in between. The CDR3 bases are TGTGCCAGCTTAGCAAGGATCACCGGGGAGCTGTTTTTT. It yields the protein CASLARITGELFF.

This chain joins TRBV6-1 and TRBJ2-1; D not resolved. The ends were cut back, 2 bases at V and 1 base at J, with 9 bases in the middle. Germline loops: CDR1 MNHNS, CDR2 SASEGT. This CDR3 region has 15 residues. CDR3 sequence (DNA): TGTGCCAGCAGTGAAAGGTCTGCTTCCTACAATGAGCAGTTCTTC. The encoded protein is CASSERSASYNEQFF.

The rearrangement links TRBV12-3 or TRBV12-4 to TRBJ1-1, with D unresolved. V lost 8 bases, J lost 4 bases, and 11 bases lay in between. The CDR3 has 12 residues. The CDR3 coding sequence is TGTGCCAGCGACCTAGGAGTCACTGAAGCTTTCTTT. It is translated as CASDLGVTEAFF.

V gene TRBV7-9 combines with J gene TRBJ2-7; 7 nucleotides agree with TRBD2. CDR1 SEHNR and CDR2 FQNEAQ come from the germline V gene (reference sequence). This CDR3 is 15 amino acids long. Germline trimming cut 3 bases from V and 1 base from J; bases unmatched to any gene: 6. CDR3 nucleotides: TGTGCCAGCAGCTTTCTGGCGGGAGATTCCTACGAGCAGTACTTC. Residues: CASSFLAGDSYEQYF. The full variable domain, rest sourced from reference TRBV7-9 and TRBJ2-7, is DTGVSQNPRHKITKRGQNVTFRCDPISEHNRLYWYRQTLGQGPEFLTYFQNEAQLEKSRLLSDRFSAERPKGSFSTLEIQRTEQGDSAMYLCASSFLAGDSYEQYFGPGTRLTVT.

The chain carries TRBV27 and TRBJ1-2; 8 bases match TRBD1. CDR1 and CDR2 from the germline V gene are MNHEY and SMNVEV (reference sequence). The CDR3 runs to 15 residues. V lost 9 bases and J lost 3; bases outside the gene matches: 12. In nucleotides, the CDR3 is TGTGCCAGTAACTATCGGACAGGGATTCACTATGGCTACACCTTC. Translating gives CASNYRTGIHYGYTF.

This chain links TRBV28 with TRBJ2-7; TRBD2 aligns across 9 bases. J gave up 3 bases and V 10 bases, and 7 bases lay outside the gene matches. CDR1 and CDR2 (germline): MDHEN, SYDVKM. This CDR3 spans 13 amino acids. DNA for the CDR3: TGTGCCACCAAAGCGGGAGGTGGCTACGAGCAGTACTTC. This gives the protein CATKAGGGYEQYF.

The chain employs TRBV28 and TRBJ2-1; D possibly corresponds to TRBD2 (6 bases). This CDR3 has 15 amino acids. Trimming stripped 5 bases from V and 8 bases from J, with 19 bases between. CDR1 is MDHEN, CDR2 SYDVKM, per germline. The CDR3 loop reads CASSRLPGSLYEQFF. The DNA for the CDR3 is TGTGCCAGCAGTCGATTACCCGGGAGCCTTTATGAGCAGTTCTTC.

The rearrangement links TRBV11-2 to TRBJ2-1; 7 positions agree with TRBD1. Germline loops: CDR1 SGHAT, CDR2 FQNNGV. The CDR3 loop spans 16 amino acids. V lost 5 bases, J lost 4 bases, and 11 bases stayed unmatched. Here the CDR3 reads CASSTKDRSRYNEQFF. The CDR3 DNA is TGTGCCAGCAGCACAAAGGACAGGAGCCGGTACAATGAGCAGTTCTTC.

The chain recombines TRBV5-5 with TRBJ1-3; no clear D gene. CDR3 length: 14 amino acids. Germline V gives CDR1 SGHKS, CDR2 YYEKEE (reference sequence). Deletions cut 2 bases from V and 0 bases from J, with 6 bases between. The CDR3 nucleotides are TGTGCCAGCAGCTTATCCATCTCTGGAAACACCATATATTTT. As protein: CASSLSISGNTIYF. Full variable domain (rest looked up from reference TRBV5-5 and TRBJ1-3): DAGVTQSPTHLIKTRGQQVTLRCSPISGHKSVSWYQQVLGQGPQFIFQYYEKEERGRGNFPDRFSARQFPNYSSELNVNALLLGDSALYLCASSLSISGNTIYFGEGSWLTVV.

As to this clone: Different DNA sequences within this sample yield the same CDR3. The chain uses TRBV5-1 and TRBJ2-5; 7 nucleotides align to TRBD2. Germline V CDR1 and CDR2: SGHRS, YFSETQ. The CDR3 loop spans 14 amino acids. V dropped 0 bases and J dropped 3; count of bases not matched to a gene: 2. CDR3 residues: CASSLGAGEETQYF. Here the CDR3 DNA reads TGCGCCAGCAGCTTGGGGGCGGGAGAAGAGACCCAGTACTTC.

J is TRBJ2-7 and V is TRBV5-1; TRBD2 matches at 9 bases. Trimming at V came to 1 base and at J to 0 bases, leaving 11 bases not matched to a gene. This CDR3 has 18 amino acids. The germline CDR1 and CDR2 sequences are SGHRS and YFSETQ. The CDR3 nucleotides read TGCGCCAGCAGCTTGAAACCGGCGCGACTAGCGGACTCCTACGAGCAGTACTTC. It translates to CASSLKPARLADSYEQYF.

The sample holds a few counts of this clone. This chain joins TRBV7-2 and TRBJ2-7; D call uncertain. Germline assignment: CDR1 SGHTA and CDR2 FQGNSA. CDR3 size: 14 residues. V lost 1 base and J lost 5, with 12 bases in between. The chain's CDR3 is CASSLEWGPHEQYF. CDR3 DNA sequence: TGTGCCAGCAGCTTAGAATGGGGTCCCCACGAGCAGTACTTC.